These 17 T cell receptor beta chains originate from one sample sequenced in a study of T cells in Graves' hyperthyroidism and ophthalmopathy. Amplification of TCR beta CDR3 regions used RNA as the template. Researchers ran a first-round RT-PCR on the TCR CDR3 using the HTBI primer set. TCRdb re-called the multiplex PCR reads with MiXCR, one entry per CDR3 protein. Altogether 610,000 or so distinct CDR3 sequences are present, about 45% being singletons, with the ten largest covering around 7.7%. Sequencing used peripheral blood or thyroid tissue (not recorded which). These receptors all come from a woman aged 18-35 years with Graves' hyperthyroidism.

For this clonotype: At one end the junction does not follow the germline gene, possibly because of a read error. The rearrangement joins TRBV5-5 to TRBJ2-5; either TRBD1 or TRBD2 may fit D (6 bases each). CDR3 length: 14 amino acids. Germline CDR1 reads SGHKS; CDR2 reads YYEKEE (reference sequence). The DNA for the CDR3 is TGTGCCAGCAGCTTTGTTAGGGGGGATGAGACCCGGTACTTC. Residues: CASSFVRGDETRYF.

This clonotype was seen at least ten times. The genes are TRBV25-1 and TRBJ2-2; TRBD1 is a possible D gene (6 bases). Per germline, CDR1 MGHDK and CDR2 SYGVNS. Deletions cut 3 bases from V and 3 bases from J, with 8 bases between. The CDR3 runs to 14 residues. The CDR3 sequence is CASSDWGHTGELFF. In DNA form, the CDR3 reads TGTGCCAGCAGTGATTGGGGGCACACCGGGGAGCTGTTTTTT.

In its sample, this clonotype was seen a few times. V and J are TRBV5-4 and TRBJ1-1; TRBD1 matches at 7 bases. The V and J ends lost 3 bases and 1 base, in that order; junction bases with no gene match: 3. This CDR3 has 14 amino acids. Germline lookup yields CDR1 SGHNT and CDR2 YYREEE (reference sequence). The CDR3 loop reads CASSSGQPNTEAFF. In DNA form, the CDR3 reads TGTGCCAGCAGCTCGGGACAGCCGAACACTGAAGCTTTCTTT.

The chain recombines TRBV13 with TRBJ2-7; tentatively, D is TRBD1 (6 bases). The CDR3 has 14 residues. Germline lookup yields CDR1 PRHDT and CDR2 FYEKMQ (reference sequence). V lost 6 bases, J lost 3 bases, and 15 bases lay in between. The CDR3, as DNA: TGTGCCAGCAGTGTCCGGGACACTCACTACGAGCAGTACTTC. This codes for CASSVRDTHYEQYF.

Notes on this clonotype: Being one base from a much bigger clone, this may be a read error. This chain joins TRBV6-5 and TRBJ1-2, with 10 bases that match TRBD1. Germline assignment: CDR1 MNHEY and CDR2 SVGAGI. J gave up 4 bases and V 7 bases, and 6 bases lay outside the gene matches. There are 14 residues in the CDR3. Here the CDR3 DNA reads TGTGCCAGCAACCGACAGGGGGCTAGCTATGGCTACACCTTC. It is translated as CASNRQGASYGYTF.

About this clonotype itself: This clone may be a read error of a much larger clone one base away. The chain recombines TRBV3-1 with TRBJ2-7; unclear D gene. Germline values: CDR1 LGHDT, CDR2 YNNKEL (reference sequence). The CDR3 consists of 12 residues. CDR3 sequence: CASGQDDDEQYF. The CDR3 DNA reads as TGTGCCAGCGGCCAAGACGACGACGAGCAGTACTTC.

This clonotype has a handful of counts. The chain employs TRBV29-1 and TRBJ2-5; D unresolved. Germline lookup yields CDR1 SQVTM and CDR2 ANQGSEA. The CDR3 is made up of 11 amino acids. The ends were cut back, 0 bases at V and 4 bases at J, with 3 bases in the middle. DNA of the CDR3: TGCAGCGTTGAAGAGCGAGAGACCCAGTACTTC. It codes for CSVEERETQYF.

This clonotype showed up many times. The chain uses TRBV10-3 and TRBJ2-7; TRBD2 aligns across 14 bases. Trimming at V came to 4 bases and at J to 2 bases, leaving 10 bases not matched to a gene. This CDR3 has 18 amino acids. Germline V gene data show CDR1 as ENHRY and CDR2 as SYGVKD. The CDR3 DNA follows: TGTGCCATCAGTGCGGGACTAGCGGGAGAAAGTGCTACCTACGAGCAGTACTTC. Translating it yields CAISAGLAGESATYEQYF.

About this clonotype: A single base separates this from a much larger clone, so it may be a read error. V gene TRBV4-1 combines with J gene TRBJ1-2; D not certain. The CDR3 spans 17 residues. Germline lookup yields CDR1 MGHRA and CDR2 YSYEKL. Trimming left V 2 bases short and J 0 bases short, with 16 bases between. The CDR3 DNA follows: TGCGCCAGCAGCCAACGGGTCCCGGGAACGGCTAACTATGGCTACACCTTC. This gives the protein CASSQRVPGTANYGYTF.

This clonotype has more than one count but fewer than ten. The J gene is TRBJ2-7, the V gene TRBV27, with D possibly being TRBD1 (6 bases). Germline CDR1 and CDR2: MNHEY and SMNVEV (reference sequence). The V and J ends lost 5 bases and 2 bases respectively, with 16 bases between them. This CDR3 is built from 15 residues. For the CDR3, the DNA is TGTGCCAGCAGTCGTGTCGGGACACCCCCCTACGAGCAGTACTTC. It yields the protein CASSRVGTPPYEQYF.

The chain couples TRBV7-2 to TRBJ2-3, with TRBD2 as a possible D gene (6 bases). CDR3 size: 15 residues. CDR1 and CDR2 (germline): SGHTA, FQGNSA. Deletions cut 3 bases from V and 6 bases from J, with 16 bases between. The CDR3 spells CASSFKYTAGDTQYF. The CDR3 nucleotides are TGTGCCAGCAGCTTCAAGTACACGGCGGGGGATACGCAGTATTTT.

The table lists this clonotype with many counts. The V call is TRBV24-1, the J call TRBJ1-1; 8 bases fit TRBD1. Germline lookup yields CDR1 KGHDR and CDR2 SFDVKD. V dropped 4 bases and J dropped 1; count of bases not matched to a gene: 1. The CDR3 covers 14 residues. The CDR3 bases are TGTGCCACCAGTGAGGACAGGGAGAACACTGAAGCTTTCTTT. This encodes CATSEDRENTEAFF.

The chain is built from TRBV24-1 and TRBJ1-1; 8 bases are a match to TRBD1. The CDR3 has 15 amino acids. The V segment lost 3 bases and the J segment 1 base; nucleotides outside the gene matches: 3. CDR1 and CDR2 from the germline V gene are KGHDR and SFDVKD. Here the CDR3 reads CATSDPGQENTEAFF. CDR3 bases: TGTGCCACCAGTGATCCGGGACAGGAGAACACTGAAGCTTTCTTT.

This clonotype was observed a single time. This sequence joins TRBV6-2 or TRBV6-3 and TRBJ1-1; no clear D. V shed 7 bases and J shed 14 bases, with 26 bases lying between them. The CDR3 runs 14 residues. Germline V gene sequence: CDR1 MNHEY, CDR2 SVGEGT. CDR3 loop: CASNTAGAGNEQFF. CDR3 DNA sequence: TGTGCCAGCAATACAGCGGGAGCGGGGAATGAGCAGTTCTTT.

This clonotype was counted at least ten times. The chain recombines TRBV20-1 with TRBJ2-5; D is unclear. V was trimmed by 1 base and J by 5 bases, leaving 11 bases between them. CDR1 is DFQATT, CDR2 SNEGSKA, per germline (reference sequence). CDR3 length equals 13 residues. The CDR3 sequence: CSARGPVDETQYF. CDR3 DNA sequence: TGCAGTGCTAGAGGTCCCGTCGACGAGACCCAGTACTTC.

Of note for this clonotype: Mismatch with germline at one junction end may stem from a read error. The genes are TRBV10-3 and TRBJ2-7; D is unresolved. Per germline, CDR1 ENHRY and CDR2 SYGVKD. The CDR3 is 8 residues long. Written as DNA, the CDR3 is TGTGCCATCAGTGATAAGCACTTC. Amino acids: CAISDKHF.

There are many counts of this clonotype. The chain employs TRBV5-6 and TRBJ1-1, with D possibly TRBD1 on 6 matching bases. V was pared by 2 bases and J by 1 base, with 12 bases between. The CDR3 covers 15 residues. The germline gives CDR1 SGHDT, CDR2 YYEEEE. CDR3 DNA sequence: TGTGCCAGCAGCTTCGCGGCACAGGGGAACACTGAAGCTTTCTTT. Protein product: CASSFAAQGNTEAFF.